Listed here are 10 T cell receptor beta chains from one sample, sequenced in a study of T cells in Graves' hyperthyroidism and ophthalmopathy (dated by TCRdb to 2018 to 2020). The library was built by means of multiplex PCR. The run used an Illumina HiSeq 2000. Amplification of TCR beta CDR3 regions was carried out from RNA transcripts. A first-round RT-PCR of the TCR CDR3 used the HTBI primer set with the Qiagen OneStep RT-PCR kit. TCRdb handled the public reads itself, with Q25 trimming in fastp and clone calling in MiXCR, and kept productive beta chains. A single entry per CDR3 protein holds the most common genes and DNA from its merged rows. The sample has 300,000 to 400,000 distinct CDR3 sequences on record, approximately 13% of them singletons. Of the sample, 11% falls within the top ten clones. What was sequenced was blood. These receptor sequences come from a woman aged 55-70 years with Graves' hyperthyroidism.

This clonotype was found a few times. V gene TRBV28 combines with J gene TRBJ1-3, with 7 bases identical to TRBD1. This CDR3 has 14 residues. Germline lookup yields CDR1 MDHEN and CDR2 SYDVKM. V lost 10 bases to trimming and J lost 3 bases; unmatched junction nucleotides: 9. The CDR3 nucleotides read TGTGCCACCCAGGACAGGCGAGGTGGAAACACCATATATTTT. It yields the protein CATQDRRGGNTIYF.

This clonotype was picked up a small number of times. One end of the junction varies from germline; a read error may be responsible. The chain recombines TRBV6-4 with TRBJ1-4; D remains ambiguous. This CDR3 region has 14 residues. The germline CDR1 and CDR2 sequences are MRHNA and SNTAGT. The CDR3 loop is CASRAMLSNEKLFF. DNA for the CDR3: TGTGCCAGCAGGGCCATGCTAAGTAATGAGAAACTGTTTTTT.

This clonotype has ten or more counts. This CDR3 is CASSKGWVTRSYNEQFF. CDR3 coding DNA: TGTGCCAGCAGTAAAGGGTGGGTCACCCGATCCTACAATGAGCAGTTCTTC. The J gene is TRBJ2-1, the V gene TRBV3-1, with unresolved D. The length of the CDR3 is 17 residues. Germline CDR1 reads LGHDT; CDR2 reads YNNKEL (reference sequence). V lost 6 bases to trimming and J lost 1 base, with 19 bases between them.

This chain links TRBV18 with TRBJ1-2, with 7 nucleotides matching TRBD1. CDR1 is KGHSH and CDR2 is LQKENI in the germline V gene. Trimming at V came to 6 bases and at J to 3 bases, leaving 10 bases not matched to a gene. The CDR3 contains 15 residues. The CDR3 DNA reads TGTGCCAGCTCTGAACAGGGGCGAGGTGACTATGGCTACACCTTC. Translating it yields CASSEQGRGDYGYTF.

In its sample, this clonotype was seen many times. This chain joins TRBV20-1 and TRBJ2-7, with a tentative D call TRBD2 (5 bases). CDR1 is DFQATT, CDR2 SNEGSKA, per germline (reference sequence). V gave up 0 bases and J gave up 3 bases, with 12 bases separating them. The CDR3 covers 14 residues. CDR3 region: CSARDRRGFYEQYF. CDR3 nucleotides: TGCAGTGCTAGAGATAGGAGAGGGTTCTACGAGCAGTACTTC.

The chain carries TRBV14 and TRBJ1-1; D unclear. The CDR3 loop spans 16 amino acids. CDR1 and CDR2 (germline): SGHDN, FVKESK. V lost 0 bases to trimming and J lost 0 bases, with 11 bases between them. The DNA of the CDR3 is TGTGCCAGCAGCCAAGATTTCGGTAGGGTGAACACTGAAGCTTTCTTT. It yields the protein CASSQDFGRVNTEAFF.

This clonotype occurred a few times. The chain has TRBV12-3 or TRBV12-4 and TRBJ1-3; D is undetermined. Trimming stripped 4 bases from V and 4 bases from J, with 20 bases between. The CDR3 length is 17 residues. The CDR3 protein is CASSSETLRPLGNTIYF. For the CDR3, the DNA is TGTGCCAGCAGTTCAGAGACCCTCAGGCCGTTGGGAAACACCATATATTTT.

Note on this clonotype: A read error may explain this, as a much larger clone is one base away. J is TRBJ2-2 and V is TRBV11-2, with 7 bases that match TRBD2. The germline gives CDR1 SGHAT, CDR2 FQNNGV. The CDR3 sequence is 14 residues long. CDR3 in DNA: TGTGCCAGCAGCTTAGATGGGAGGGCCGGGGAGCTGGTTTTT. This sequence encodes CASSLDGRAGELVF. Filled out from reference TRBV11-2 and TRBJ2-2, the complete variable domain reads EAGVAQSPRYKIIEKRQSVAFWCNPISGHATLYWYQQILGQGPKLLIQFQNNGVVDDSQLPKDRFSAERLKGVDSTLKIQPAKLEDSAVYLCASSLDGRAGELVFGEGSRLTVL.

This clonotype was seen many times. The chain has TRBV6-5 and TRBJ2-7; 13 bases are a match to TRBD2. Germline lookup yields CDR1 MNHEY and CDR2 SVGAGI. The junction had 5 bases not matched to a gene; V was cut back by 2 bases and J by 7 bases. The CDR3 sequence is 15 residues long. The CDR3 DNA is TGTGCCAGCAGTTACGGACTAGCGGGAGCTGGGGAGCAGTACTTC. Protein sequence: CASSYGLAGAGEQYF.

This clonotype was seen ten or more times. V and J are TRBV27 and TRBJ2-7; tentative D call: TRBD2 (7 bases). The CDR3 is made up of 13 amino acids. The V gene's germline CDR1 is MNHEY and CDR2 SMNVEV (reference sequence). V lost 6 bases, J lost 7 bases, and 16 bases lay in between. The CDR3 DNA is TGTGCCAGCAGAGAGGGGGGGGTCTCAGAGCAGTACTTC. Translating gives CASREGGVSEQYF.